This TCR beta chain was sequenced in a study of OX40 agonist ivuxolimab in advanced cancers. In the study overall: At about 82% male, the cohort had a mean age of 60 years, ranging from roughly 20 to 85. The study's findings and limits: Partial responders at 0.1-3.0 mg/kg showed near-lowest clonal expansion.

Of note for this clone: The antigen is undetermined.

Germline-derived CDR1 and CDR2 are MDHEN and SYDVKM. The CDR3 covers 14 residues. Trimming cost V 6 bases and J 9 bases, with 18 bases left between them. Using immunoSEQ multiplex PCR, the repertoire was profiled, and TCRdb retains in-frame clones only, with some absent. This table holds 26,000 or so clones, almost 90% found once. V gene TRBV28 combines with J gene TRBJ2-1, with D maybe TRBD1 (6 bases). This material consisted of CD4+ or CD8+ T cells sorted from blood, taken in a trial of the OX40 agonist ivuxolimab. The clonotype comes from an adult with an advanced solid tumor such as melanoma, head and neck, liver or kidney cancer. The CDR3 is CASSLTGNWGEQFF. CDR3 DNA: TGTGCCAGCAGCCTAACAGGGAACTGGGGTGAGCAGTTCTTC.